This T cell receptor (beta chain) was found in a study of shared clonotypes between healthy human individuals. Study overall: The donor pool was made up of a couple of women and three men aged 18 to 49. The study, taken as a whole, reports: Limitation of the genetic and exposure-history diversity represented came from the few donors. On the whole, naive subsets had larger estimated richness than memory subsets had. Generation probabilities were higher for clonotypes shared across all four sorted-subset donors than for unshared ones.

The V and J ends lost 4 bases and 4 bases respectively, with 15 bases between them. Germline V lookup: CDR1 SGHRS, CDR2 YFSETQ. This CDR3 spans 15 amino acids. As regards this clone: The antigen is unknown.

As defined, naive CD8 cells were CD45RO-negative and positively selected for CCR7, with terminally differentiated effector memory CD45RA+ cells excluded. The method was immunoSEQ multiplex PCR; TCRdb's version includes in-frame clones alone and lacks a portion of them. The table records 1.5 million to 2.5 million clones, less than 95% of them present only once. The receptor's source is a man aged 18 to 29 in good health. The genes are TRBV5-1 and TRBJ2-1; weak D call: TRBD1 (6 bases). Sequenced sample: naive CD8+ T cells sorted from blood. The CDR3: CASSLRDNLYNEQFF. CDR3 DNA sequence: TGCGCCAGCAGCCTTCGGGACAACTTGTACAATGAGCAGTTCTTC.